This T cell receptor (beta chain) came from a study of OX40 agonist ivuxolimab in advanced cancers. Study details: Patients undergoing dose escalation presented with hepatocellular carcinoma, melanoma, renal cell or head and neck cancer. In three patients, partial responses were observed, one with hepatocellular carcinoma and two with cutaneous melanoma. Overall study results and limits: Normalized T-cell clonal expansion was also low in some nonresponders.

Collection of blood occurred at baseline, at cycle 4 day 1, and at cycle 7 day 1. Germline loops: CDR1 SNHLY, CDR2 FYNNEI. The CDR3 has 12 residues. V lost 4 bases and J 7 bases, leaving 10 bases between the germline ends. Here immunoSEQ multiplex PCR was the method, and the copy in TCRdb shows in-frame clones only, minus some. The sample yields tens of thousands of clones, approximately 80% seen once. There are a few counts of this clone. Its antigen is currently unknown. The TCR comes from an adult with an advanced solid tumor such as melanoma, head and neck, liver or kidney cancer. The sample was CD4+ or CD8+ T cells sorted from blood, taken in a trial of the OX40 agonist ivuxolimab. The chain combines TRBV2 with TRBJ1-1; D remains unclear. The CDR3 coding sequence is TGTGCCAGCAGTGGAATGGCTGTTGAAGCTTTCTTT. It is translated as CASSGMAVEAFF.